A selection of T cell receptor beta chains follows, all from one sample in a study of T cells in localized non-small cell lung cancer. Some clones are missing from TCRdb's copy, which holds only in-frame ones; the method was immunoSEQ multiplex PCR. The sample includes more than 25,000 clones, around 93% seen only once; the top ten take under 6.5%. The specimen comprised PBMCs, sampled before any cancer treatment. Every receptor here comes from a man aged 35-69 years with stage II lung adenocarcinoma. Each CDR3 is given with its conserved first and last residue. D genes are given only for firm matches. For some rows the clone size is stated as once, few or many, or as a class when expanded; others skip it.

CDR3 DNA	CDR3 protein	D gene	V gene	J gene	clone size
TGTGCCAGCAGTCCCGCTACCGGGACAGCGGAGACCCAGTACTTC	CASSPATGTAETQYF	TRBD1	TRBV2	TRBJ2-5	.
TGTGCCAGCAGTGAAGCTGTTGTTGGGGGCGGCACCGGGGAGCTGTTTTTT	CASSEAVVGGGTGELFF	.	TRBV2	TRBJ2-2	.
TGTGCCAGTAGACTCTCTGGGGCCAACGTCCTGACTTTC	CASRLSGANVLTF	.	TRBV19	TRBJ2-6	.
TGCGCCAGCAGCTTTCAGGTAGCGGGGAATCAAGATACGCAGTATTTT	CASSFQVAGNQDTQYF	TRBD2	TRBV5-1	TRBJ2-3	.
TGTGCCAGCAGCTCAACAGGACTAGCGGGGGGGGCGGTCGAGCAGTACTTC	CASSSTGLAGGAVEQYF	TRBD2	TRBV7-2	TRBJ2-7	.
TGTGCCAGCAGTGAGGCCAGACAGGCCACTGAAGCTTTCTTT	CASSEARQATEAFF	.	TRBV6-1	TRBJ1-1	.
TGTGCCTGTAGTTTTGGGACAACGGATGGCTACACCTTC	CACSFGTTDGYTF	.	TRBV19	TRBJ1-2	.
TGTGCCAGCAGCCAAGTAAGAGGGTTGGGCGAGCAGTACTTC	CASSQVRGLGEQYF	.	TRBV14	TRBJ2-7	once
TGTGCCAGCATGGAGGAGAGACAGGGTCGTTACGGGGAGCTGTTTTTT	CASMEERQGRYGELFF	TRBD1	TRBV19	TRBJ2-2	.
TGTGCCAGCAGCTCCCGCGGACTAGCGGGGGTTAATGAGCAGTTCTTC	CASSSRGLAGVNEQFF	TRBD2	TRBV11-3	TRBJ2-1	.
TGTGCCAGCAGTCTTCGTCCCCAGGGGGATCAGCCCCAGCATTTT	CASSLRPQGDQPQHF	TRBD1	TRBV27	TRBJ1-5	.
TGTGCCAGCTCACCATGGAACAGGGGTAATGAAAAACTGTTTTTT	CASSPWNRGNEKLFF	TRBD1	TRBV18	TRBJ1-4	.
TGTGCCTGGAGTGGTTTGAACTCGTACGAGCAGTACTTC	CAWSGLNSYEQYF	.	TRBV30	TRBJ2-7	.
TGTGCCAGCACCGGCGTTGGGGGGAATGAGCAGTTCTTC	CASTGVGGNEQFF	.	TRBV9	TRBJ2-1	.
TGTGCCAGCAGTTGGACGGGGTCTGGAGGGAATGAGCAGTTCTTC	CASSWTGSGGNEQFF	.	TRBV7-9	TRBJ2-1	.
TGTGCCAGCAGCCCAGAGGATGGCGAGCGGAAAGAGACCCAGTACTTC	CASSPEDGERKETQYF	.	TRBV9	TRBJ2-5	.
TGTGCCAGCAGTTTAACGGATGGCTACACCTTC	CASSLTDGYTF	.	TRBV28	TRBJ1-2	once
TGTGCCAGCAGCCCGGGACATACGAGGGGTGAAGCTTTCTTT	CASSPGHTRGEAFF	.	TRBV7-2	TRBJ1-1	.
TGTGCCAGCAGTTTGTCTAGCGTAACAGATACGCAGTATTTT	CASSLSSVTDTQYF	.	TRBV7-6	TRBJ2-3	.
TGTGCCAGCAGCCAAGATACAGAACCAACGGGGACCGGGGAGCTGTTTTTT	CASSQDTEPTGTGELFF	.	TRBV4-2	TRBJ2-2	once
TGTGCCAGCAGCTTATCTGGTCGTCAGGCCACGGGAGAGACCCAGTACTTC	CASSLSGRQATGETQYF	.	TRBV7-9	TRBJ2-5	.
TGTGCCACCAGGGCGCTAGCGGGAGCAAACATTCAGTACTTC	CATRALAGANIQYF	TRBD2	TRBV15	TRBJ2-4	.
TGTGCCAGCAGCACATTAGTTAAGAACACTGAAGCTTTCTTT	CASSTLVKNTEAFF	.	TRBV7-2	TRBJ1-1	.
TGTGCCTGGAGTCCCCACCGAGGGACAGATACGCAGTATTTT	CAWSPHRGTDTQYF	.	TRBV30	TRBJ2-3	.
TGCAGCGTCCTACGGGGACAGGGGGCGTCTTATGGCTACACCTTC	CSVLRGQGASYGYTF	TRBD1	TRBV29-1	TRBJ1-2	.
TGTGCCAGCAGCCGGGACAGGGTCCTGTGGGAGACCCAGTACTTC	CASSRDRVLWETQYF	TRBD1	TRBV11-3	TRBJ2-5	.
TGTGCCAGCTCACCACCCTCAGACAGGGTCATGGCTTTCTTT	CASSPPSDRVMAFF	TRBD1	TRBV18	TRBJ1-1	.
TGTGCCAGCAGTGTAGCGGGAGGGAGGGGAGAGACCCAGTACTTC	CASSVAGGRGETQYF	TRBD2	TRBV28	TRBJ2-5	.
TGTGCCAGAAGCTTGAGGGACGGAGATCAAGCTTTCTTT	CARSLRDGDQAFF	.	TRBV5-3	TRBJ1-1	.
TGTGCCAGCAGCTCGGGACAGGAGTTGGCCGGGGAGCTGTTTTTT	CASSSGQELAGELFF	TRBD1	TRBV5-4	TRBJ2-2	.
TGTGCCAGCAGTAGGGGGACAGGGGACTACGAGCAGTACTTC	CASSRGTGDYEQYF	TRBD1	TRBV6-6	TRBJ2-7	once
TGTGCCAGCAGCCCACCGGGCCGCTACGAGCAGTACTTC	CASSPPGRYEQYF	.	TRBV5-6	TRBJ2-7	.
TGTGCCAGCAGTTTCCCCTACAGGGGGCAGAACACTGAAGCTTTCTTT	CASSFPYRGQNTEAFF	TRBD1	TRBV28	TRBJ1-1	.